These 26 T cell receptor beta chains were all obtained from the same sample, sequenced in a study of cytomegalovirus exposure and HLA in healthy donors. Use of 60 Vbeta and 13 Jbeta primers characterized the PCR. Some clones are missing from TCRdb's copy, which holds only in-frame ones; the method was immunoSEQ multiplex PCR. The sample records about 210,000 clones, 70% to 80% being singletons. Sequenced input: PBMCs. The receptor set was obtained from a woman between 25 and 40 years old in good health and CMV-seropositive.

This rearrangement joins TRBV29-1 to TRBJ2-5; 8 nucleotides line up with TRBD1. Germline loops: CDR1 SQVTM, CDR2 ANQGSEA. This CDR3 spans 12 amino acids. The V gene end was trimmed by 7 bases and the J gene end by 4 bases; junction bases not matched to a gene: 5. CDR3 DNA sequence: TGCAGCGCTATGACAGGGGTAGAGACCCAGTACTTC. It is translated as CSAMTGVETQYF.

This clone came up a few times. The gene calls are TRBV5-1 and TRBJ2-7; D gene uncertain. This CDR3 has 14 residues. The germline V gene has CDR1 SGHRS and CDR2 YFSETQ. V lost 0 bases and J 5 bases, leaving 12 bases between the germline ends. The CDR3 nucleotides read TGCGCCAGCAGCTTGGTTGGAGATCGGAACGAGCAGTACTTC. Residues: CASSLVGDRNEQYF.

The chain uses TRBV28 and TRBJ2-7; D is undetermined. CDR1 is MDHEN, CDR2 SYDVKM, per germline. Trimming stripped 5 bases from V and 4 bases from J, with 9 bases between. There are 12 residues in the CDR3. The CDR3 DNA follows: TGTGCCAGCAGTCCCCTAGAGTACGAGCAGTACTTC. Encoded protein: CASSPLEYEQYF.

The chain recombines TRBV27 with TRBJ1-5; D gene ambiguous. This CDR3 spans 17 amino acids. The ends were cut back, 3 bases at V and 1 base at J, with 16 bases in the middle. Per the germline V gene, CDR1 is MNHEY and CDR2 is SMNVEV (reference sequence). The CDR3 bases are TGTGCCAGCAGTTTTAAGGCCCCACTAGGGAGCAATCAGCCCCAGCATTTT. This encodes CASSFKAPLGSNQPQHF.

As regards this clone: The CDR3 does not close with the conserved phenylalanine or tryptophan, likely indicating a read error. The rearrangement uses TRBV4-2 and TRBJ1-2, with D unresolved. Trimming shortened V by 1 base and J by 3 bases, and 18 bases separated the two germline ends. Germline CDR1 reads LGHNA; CDR2 reads YNFKEQ. The CDR3 covers 17 residues. The CDR3 DNA follows: TGTGCCAGCAGCCAAGTTTTTGGGGAGGGCTCGGACTATGGCTACACCCTC. Translated, it gives CASSQVFGEGSDYGYTL.

This rearrangement joins TRBV29-1 to TRBJ2-1, with 8 bases matching TRBD1. The CDR3 has 14 amino acids. Looked up from germline, CDR1 is SQVTM and CDR2 is ANQGSEA. Trimming took 5 bases from V and 0 from J; bases not matched to a gene: 3. CDR3 sequence (DNA): TGCAGCGTTCCGGACAGGGCCTCCTACAATGAGCAGTTCTTC. Translating it yields CSVPDRASYNEQFF.

V and J are TRBV27 and TRBJ2-2, with TRBD2 identical over 7 bases. The CDR3 is 13 amino acids. The V gene's germline CDR1 is MNHEY and CDR2 SMNVEV (reference sequence). The V and J ends lost 8 bases and 5 bases, in that order; junction bases with no gene match: 5. This CDR3 is CASGGLETGELFF. CDR3 in DNA: TGTGCCAGCGGTGGACTAGAGACCGGGGAGCTGTTTTTT.

The rearrangement uses TRBV6-1 and TRBJ1-3; D remains unclear. CDR3 length equals 13 residues. Per germline, CDR1 MNHNS and CDR2 SASEGT. The V and J ends lost 6 bases and 0 bases respectively, with 6 bases between them. CDR3 region: CASSRVSGNTIYF. CDR3 bases: TGTGCCAGCAGCCGAGTCTCTGGAAACACCATATATTTT.

The chain employs TRBV5-1 and TRBJ1-1; 8 bases match TRBD1. Germline V CDR1 and CDR2: SGHRS, YFSETQ. V lost 3 bases and J lost 11; bases outside the gene matches: 21. The CDR3 covers 17 residues. DNA of the CDR3: TGCGCCAGCAGCTCAAACCAAATTTGGACAGGGTTGGATGCGGCTTTCTTT. Protein: CASSSNQIWTGLDAAFF.

CDR3 bases: TGCGCCAGCAGCTCTGAAACAGGGCGGCACATTCAGTACTTC. It specifies CASSSETGRHIQYF. The V gene is TRBV5-1, the J gene TRBJ2-4; weak D call: TRBD1 (6 bases). The ends were cut back, 3 bases at V and 8 bases at J, with 15 bases in the middle. Looked up from germline, CDR1 is SGHRS and CDR2 is YFSETQ. The CDR3 has 14 residues.

The rearrangement joins TRBV9 to TRBJ1-1; D not resolved. Germline lookup yields CDR1 SGDLS and CDR2 YYNGEE. V was clipped by 0 bases and J by 3 bases, with 12 bases between them. The CDR3 totals 15 residues. CDR3 DNA sequence: TGTGCCAGCAGCGTAGTGGCTGTCGAATACACTGAAGCTTTCTTT. Its translation: CASSVVAVEYTEAFF.

This rearrangement joins TRBV30 to TRBJ1-4, with no clear D. Looked up from germline, CDR1 is GTSNPN and CDR2 is SVGIG (reference sequence). The CDR3 sequence is 18 residues long. The V end was cut by 0 bases, the J end by 4 bases, with 21 bases between. Here the CDR3 DNA reads TGTGCCTGGAGTGTACTTCGGTTGGCAGGCCCTAATAATGAAAAACTGTTTTTT. As protein: CAWSVLRLAGPNNEKLFF. The whole variable domain, filled in from reference TRBV30 and TRBJ1-4, reads SQTIHQWPATLVQPVGSPLSLECTVEGTSNPNLYWYRQAAGRGLQLLFYSVGIGQISSEVPQNLSASRPQDRQFILSSKKLLLSDSGFYLCAWSVLRLAGPNNEKLFFGSGTQLSVL.

V and J are TRBV11-3 and TRBJ2-3, with 8 bases identical to TRBD2. Trimming took 1 base from V and 5 from J; bases not matched to a gene: 11. This CDR3 is 17 amino acids long. Germline loops: CDR1 SGHNT, CDR2 YENEEA. This CDR3 is CASSLVPPSLAGDTQYF. DNA for the CDR3: TGTGCCAGCAGCTTAGTCCCCCCGAGCCTAGCGGGAGATACGCAGTATTTT.

The gene calls are TRBV7-8 and TRBJ2-5; D perhaps matches TRBD2 (5 bases). The V end lost 6 bases, the J end lost 0 bases, and 14 bases lay between the germline ends. Germline V CDR1 and CDR2: SGHVS, FQNEAQ. The CDR3 is 15 residues long. The CDR3 DNA is TGTGCCAGCAGTCTAAGTCGGAGGTACCAAGAGACCCAGTACTTC. It is translated as CASSLSRRYQETQYF.

The chain recombines TRBV4-2 with TRBJ2-6; D gene unclear. In germline, CDR1 is LGHNA, CDR2 YNFKEQ. Trimming took off 0 bases at V and 0 bases at J, with 6 bases between the two ends. CDR3 length equals 16 residues. CDR3 sequence (DNA): TGTGCCAGCAGCCAAGAGTCGTTCTCTGGGGCCAACGTCCTGACTTTC. Translating gives CASSQESFSGANVLTF.

The chain links TRBV30 to TRBJ2-1; 10 positions match TRBD2. CDR1 and CDR2 (germline): GTSNPN, SVGIG (reference sequence). The CDR3 length is 15 residues. The ends lost 2 bases at V and 7 bases at J; junction bases unmatched: 8. CDR3: CAWSFILAGLNEQFF. In DNA, the CDR3 is TGTGCCTGGAGTTTTATACTAGCGGGATTGAATGAGCAGTTCTTC.

CDR3 DNA sequence: TGTGCCAGCAGCGGACAGGCCGTGGCCGGGGAGCTGTTTTTT. It codes for CASSGQAVAGELFF. J is TRBJ2-2 and V is TRBV7-9, with 7 bases aligning to TRBD1. The V gene end was trimmed by 5 bases and the J gene end by 6 bases; junction bases not matched to a gene: 6. Germline loops: CDR1 SEHNR, CDR2 FQNEAQ (reference sequence). The CDR3 runs to 14 residues. Together with reference TRBV7-9 and TRBJ2-2, the CDR3 gives the full variable domain: DTGVSQNPRHKITKRGQNVTFRCDPISEHNRLYWYRQTLGQGPEFLTYFQNEAQLEKSRLLSDRFSAERPKGSFSTLEIQRTEQGDSAMYLCASSGQAVAGELFFGEGSRLTVL.

J is TRBJ2-7 and V is TRBV19; the D is unclear. The V end lost 3 bases, the J end lost 6 bases, and 15 bases lay between the germline ends. The V gene's germline CDR1 is LNHDA and CDR2 SQIVND (reference sequence). The CDR3 consists of 14 residues. CDR3 protein: CASSIPGDSPEQYF. CDR3 in DNA: TGTGCCAGTAGTATTCCTGGAGACTCTCCCGAGCAGTACTTC.

V usage is TRBV2 and J usage is TRBJ1-3; D is uncertain. The CDR3 sequence is 16 residues long. In germline, CDR1 is SNHLY, CDR2 FYNNEI. Trimming removed 2 bases from V and 3 bases from J, with 14 bases in between. The CDR3 coding sequence is TGTGCCAGCAGTGAAATTGGCGGTAATAGTGGAAACACCATATATTTT. This translates into CASSEIGGNSGNTIYF.

The chain uses TRBV6-5 and TRBJ2-1, with D possibly TRBD2 on 6 matching bases. The CDR3 totals 13 residues. Germline V CDR1 and CDR2: MNHEY, SVGAGI. V was cut by 0 bases and J by 10 bases, with 10 bases left in between. CDR3 coding DNA: TGTGCCAGCAGTTACTCACTAGCAGGGGAGCAGTTCTTC. Translation gives CASSYSLAGEQFF.

This sequence joins TRBV28 and TRBJ2-7; D is perhaps TRBD1 (6 bases). The germline V gene has CDR1 MDHEN and CDR2 SYDVKM. There are 15 residues in the CDR3. The germline V and J ends were trimmed by 6 bases and 4 bases, with 19 bases remaining between them. The CDR3 spells CASSLGRDIWYEQYF. CDR3 nucleotide sequence: TGTGCCAGCAGCCTAGGCCGGGACATATGGTACGAGCAGTACTTC.

The rearrangement uses TRBV30 and TRBJ1-6, with 9 nucleotides matching TRBD1. The V gene end was trimmed by 5 bases and the J gene end by 9 bases; junction bases not matched to a gene: 8. Per the germline V gene, CDR1 is GTSNPN and CDR2 is SVGIG (reference sequence). There are 14 residues in the CDR3. The CDR3 bases are TGTGCCTGGGAGGGACAGGGTTTCGGTTCACCCCTCCACTTT. It is translated as CAWEGQGFGSPLHF.

The chain combines TRBV30 with TRBJ2-1, with 10 bases identical to TRBD2. This CDR3 contains 16 residues. Trimming cost V 0 bases and J 4 bases; bases outside gene matches: 6. Germline V gene sequence: CDR1 GTSNPN, CDR2 SVGIG (reference sequence). The CDR3 sequence: CAWSVAAGGRYNEQFF. The CDR3 DNA follows: TGTGCCTGGAGTGTAGCAGCGGGAGGGCGGTACAATGAGCAGTTCTTC.

This rearrangement joins TRBV29-1 to TRBJ1-2; D is unclear. CDR3 length equals 13 residues. V was pared by 3 bases and J by 1 base, with 9 bases between. Germline CDR1 SQVTM, CDR2 ANQGSEA. The CDR3 DNA reads TGCAGCGTTGAGCCCCCCGGTAACTATGGCTACACCTTC. As protein: CSVEPPGNYGYTF. Full variable domain (rest looked up from reference TRBV29-1 and TRBJ1-2): SAVISQKPSRDICQRGTSLTIQCQVDSQVTMMFWYRQQPGQSLTLIATANQGSEATYESGFVIDKFPISRPNLTFSTLTVSNMSPEDSSIYLCSVEPPGNYGYTFGSGTRLTVV.

The chain recombines TRBV7-9 with TRBJ2-4; D possibly corresponds to TRBD2 (6 bases). Germline CDR1 is SEHNR and CDR2 is FQNEAQ (reference sequence). Trimming removed 2 bases at V and 8 bases at J, with 10 bases between. This CDR3 contains 13 residues. The CDR3 DNA sequence: TGTGCCAGCAGCTTACAGGGCGGGGACATTCAGTACTTC. This encodes CASSLQGGDIQYF.

The CDR3 loop reads CASSPRLAGGLNEQFF. CDR3 nucleotide sequence: TGTGCCAGCAGCCCCCGGCTAGCGGGGGGGCTGAATGAGCAGTTCTTC. The chain carries TRBV9 and TRBJ2-1; 12 bases fit TRBD2. V lost 4 bases and J lost 7; bases outside the gene matches: 9. This CDR3 contains 16 residues. Germline V gives CDR1 SGDLS, CDR2 YYNGEE.